The 24 T cell receptor beta chains below all came from one sample that was sequenced in a study of graft-versus-host responses after intestinal transplantation. Antigens of these TCRs are unknown. Profiled with immunoSEQ multiplex PCR; TCRdb holds only in-frame clones, not every one. The table has about 93,000 clones, roughly four fifths seen once. This specimen was unstimulated CD4+ T cells sorted from spleen or lymph node cells, taken before intestinal transplant. The receptors here all came from a human donor who received an intestinal transplant.

The V and J genes are TRBV5-4 and TRBJ2-7, with D perhaps matching TRBD1 (6 bases). The germline V and J ends were trimmed by 3 bases and 2 bases, with 9 bases remaining between them. The length of the CDR3 is 13 residues. Germline CDR1 and CDR2: SGHNT and YYREEE (reference sequence). This CDR3 is CASSYGQTYEQYF. DNA of the CDR3: TGTGCCAGCAGCTACGGACAGACCTACGAGCAGTACTTC.

This clone was counted a single time. The chain recombines TRBV5-4 with TRBJ2-1, with D possibly being TRBD2 (7 bases). CDR3 size: 15 residues. Trimming removed 3 bases from V and 1 base from J, with 11 bases in between. The germline V gene encodes CDR1 SGHNT and CDR2 YYREEE (reference sequence). CDR3 sequence reads: CASSSGGISYNEQFF. In DNA, the CDR3 is TGTGCCAGCAGCTCGGGGGGCATATCCTACAATGAGCAGTTCTTC.

J is TRBJ2-7 and V is TRBV5-1, with D possibly being TRBD1 (5 bases). The CDR3 extends over 16 amino acids. V lost 6 bases to trimming and J lost 0 bases, with 19 bases between them. Germline CDR1 reads SGHRS; CDR2 reads YFSETQ. The CDR3 region is CASNNWGGDTSYEQYF. CDR3 DNA: TGCGCCAGCAACAATTGGGGCGGTGATACCTCCTACGAGCAGTACTTC.

A word on this clone: Other DNA sequences from this sample encode an identical CDR3 as well. This rearrangement joins TRBV2 to TRBJ2-5; TRBD1 matches at 8 bases. With V trimmed by 2 bases and J by 4 bases, 3 bases remained unmatched. CDR1 and CDR2 from the germline V gene are SNHLY and FYNNEI. The CDR3 runs to 14 residues. The CDR3 bases are TGTGCCAGCAGTGAAAGGACAGGGAGAGAGACCCAGTACTTC. This sequence encodes CASSERTGRETQYF.

This sequence joins TRBV18 and TRBJ2-1; D not resolved. CDR1 is KGHSH, CDR2 LQKENI, per germline. The germline V and J ends were trimmed by 2 bases and 4 bases, with 18 bases remaining between them. There are 17 residues in the CDR3. Here the CDR3 reads CASSPSVTTYNYNEQFF. CDR3 coding DNA: TGTGCCAGCTCACCAAGTGTTACGACTTATAATTACAATGAGCAGTTCTTC.

The J gene is TRBJ2-4, the V gene TRBV6-5; possibly TRBD2 for D (6 bases). Trimming shortened V by 10 bases and J by 4 bases, and 17 bases separated the two germline ends. Germline values: CDR1 MNHEY, CDR2 SVGAGI. This CDR3 has 14 residues. The CDR3 DNA reads as TGTGCCACCAAGGCGGGGTCGGGGAAAAACATTCAGTACTTC. Translated: CATKAGSGKNIQYF.

J is TRBJ1-1 and V is TRBV19; D is possibly TRBD1 (6 bases). The CDR3 totals 14 residues. Trimming took off 3 bases at V and 1 base at J, with 9 bases between the two ends. Germline CDR1 and CDR2: LNHDA and SQIVND (reference sequence). The CDR3 bases are TGTGCCAGTAGTATTGGGACACCGAACACTGAAGCTTTCTTT. Its translation is CASSIGTPNTEAFF.

The chain carries TRBV27 and TRBJ2-7, with 10 bases lining up with TRBD2. Germline lookup yields CDR1 MNHEY and CDR2 SMNVEV (reference sequence). This CDR3 has 16 residues. J gave up 3 bases and V 0 bases, and 5 bases lay outside the gene matches. CDR3 loop: CASSLSGLAGVYEQYF. CDR3 nucleotides: TGTGCCAGCAGTTTATCGGGGCTAGCGGGAGTCTACGAGCAGTACTTC.

Note on this clone: Its ends do not fully match the called genes, so a read error is possible. V and J are TRBV18 and TRBJ2-7; the D gene is possibly TRBD1 (5 bases). Germline assignment: CDR1 KGHSH and CDR2 LQKENI. The CDR3 is 12 residues long. The CDR3 DNA is TGTGCCAGCTCACCTCAGGGTTACGAGCAGTGCTTC. It yields the protein CASSPQGYEQCF.

The rearrangement joins TRBV7-2 to TRBJ2-3, with D perhaps TRBD2 (6 bases). V was pared by 5 bases and J by 2 bases, with 14 bases between. CDR3 size: 15 residues. CDR1 and CDR2 (germline): SGHTA, FQGNSA. The CDR3 loop reads CASSPGDFPTDTQYF. In DNA form, the CDR3 reads TGTGCCAGCAGCCCTGGGGACTTTCCCACAGATACGCAGTATTTT.

The sample holds a few counts of this clone. This chain joins TRBV5-6 and TRBJ2-2; tentatively, D is TRBD2 (6 bases). V was trimmed by 4 bases and J by 5 bases, leaving 12 bases between them. Germline values: CDR1 SGHDT, CDR2 YYEEEE. The CDR3 consists of 14 residues. The CDR3 reads CASSLEGFTGELFF. CDR3 nucleotides: TGTGCCAGCAGCCTGGAGGGGTTTACCGGGGAGCTGTTTTTT.

V gene TRBV7-3 combines with J gene TRBJ2-7; unclear D gene. Germline V gene data show CDR1 as SGHTA and CDR2 as FQGTGA. V was cut by 11 bases and J by 2 bases, with 19 bases left in between. The CDR3 totals 14 residues. The CDR3 spells CARRLPRRAYEQYF. In nucleotides, the CDR3 is TGTGCCCGAAGACTCCCACGGCGCGCCTACGAGCAGTACTTC.

J is TRBJ2-1 and V is TRBV29-1; 10 positions agree with TRBD2. The ends lost 6 bases at V and 9 bases at J; junction bases unmatched: 11. Germline V CDR1 and CDR2: SQVTM, ANQGSEA. The CDR3 is 14 amino acids. Here the CDR3 DNA reads TGCAGCGTAGGGACTAGCGCTATAGTGGGTGAGCAGTTCTTC. Its protein product is CSVGTSAIVGEQFF.

V gene TRBV5-4 combines with J gene TRBJ2-7; possible D gene TRBD2, 5 bases. The V gene's germline CDR1 is SGHNT and CDR2 YYREEE (reference sequence). The V end was cut by 3 bases, the J end by 2 bases, with 12 bases between. The CDR3 extends over 14 amino acids. CDR3 residues: CASSSQTRAYEQYF. The CDR3, as DNA: TGTGCCAGCAGCTCGCAAACGAGGGCCTACGAGCAGTACTTC.

The rearrangement uses TRBV2 and TRBJ2-2; 8 bases agree with TRBD1. Looked up from germline, CDR1 is SNHLY and CDR2 is FYNNEI. J lost 1 base, V lost 3 bases, and 7 bases had no gene match. The CDR3 has 17 residues. The CDR3 DNA follows: TGTGCCAGCAGTGAGAGTCCAGGGGGCAGGAACACCGGGGAGCTGTTTTTT. Its translation is CASSESPGGRNTGELFF.

The rearrangement links TRBV30 to TRBJ1-6; D call uncertain. This CDR3 contains 16 residues. Germline loops: CDR1 GTSNPN, CDR2 SVGIG (reference sequence). The V end lost 1 base, the J end lost 3 bases, and 13 bases lay between the germline ends. The CDR3 here is CAWSDSPPGYNSPLHF. DNA for the CDR3: TGTGCCTGGAGTGACTCTCCCCCAGGCTATAATTCACCCCTCCACTTT.

This chain joins TRBV10-3 and TRBJ2-7; a weak D match, TRBD2 (6 bases). The CDR3 is 14 amino acids. With 4 bases removed from V and 0 bases from J, the gap between germline ends came to 10 bases. CDR1 ENHRY and CDR2 SYGVKD come from the germline V gene. The CDR3 DNA reads TGTGCCATCAGTGGCGGGACGAACTCCTACGAGCAGTACTTC. Residues: CAISGGTNSYEQYF.

The V gene is TRBV6-5, the J gene TRBJ1-2; 7 bases align to TRBD1. Germline CDR1 reads MNHEY; CDR2 reads SVGAGI. This CDR3 spans 16 amino acids. The V and J ends lost 3 bases and 8 bases, in that order; junction bases with no gene match: 15. Written as DNA, the CDR3 is TGTGCCAGCAGTTATAGGGTCACAGGGGAGGTAGAAGGCTACACCTTC. Its protein is CASSYRVTGEVEGYTF.

Here the CDR3 reads CASSLAYLRTDTQYF. CDR3 in DNA: TGCGCCAGCAGCTTGGCCTATTTACGCACAGATACGCAGTATTTT. The chain joins TRBV5-1 to TRBJ2-3, with no clear D. The V gene's germline CDR1 is SGHRS and CDR2 YFSETQ. The CDR3 loop spans 15 amino acids. Trimming removed 0 bases from V and 1 base from J, with 9 bases in between. The variable domain in full, completed from reference TRBV5-1 and TRBJ2-3, reads KAGVTQTPRYLIKTRGQQVTLSCSPISGHRSVSWYQQTPGQGLQFLFEYFSETQRNKGNFPGRFSGRQFSNSRSEMNVSTLELGDSALYLCASSLAYLRTDTQYFGPGTRLTVL.

Comment on this clone: A junction end diverges from the germline sequence, so it may reflect a read error. The chain recombines TRBV7-7 with TRBJ2-3, with 8 bases identical to TRBD1. In germline, CDR1 is SSHAT, CDR2 FNYEAQ (reference sequence). This CDR3 is 17 amino acids long. The CDR3 loop is CASSLGAGQGHTDTQYF. The CDR3 DNA reads TGTGCTAGCAGCTTAGGGGCCGGACAGGGCCACACAGATACGCAGTATTTT. The full variable domain, completed using reference TRBV7-7 and TRBJ2-3, is GAGVSQSPRYKVTKRGQDVTLRCDPISSHATLYWYQQALGQGPEFLTYFNYEAQPDKSGLPSDRFSAERPEGSISTLTIQRTEQRDSAMYRCASSLGAGQGHTDTQYFGPGTRLTVL.

The chain joins TRBV29-1 to TRBJ2-5; 9 bases agree with TRBD1. V shed 7 bases, J shed 5 bases, and the junction held 11 bases outside the gene matches. The CDR3 covers 14 residues. CDR1 and CDR2 (germline): SQVTM, ANQGSEA. The CDR3: CSADRGALGETQYF. The CDR3 bases are TGCAGCGCCGACAGGGGGGCGCTGGGGGAGACCCAGTACTTC.

This clone was counted a few times. The chain carries TRBV12-2 and TRBJ2-7; the D call of TRBD1 is as the table states it, not checked on the DNA. TRBV12-2 constitutes a pseudogene. The CDR3 spans 17 residues. The CDR3 bases are TGTGCAAGTCGCTTAGCGAAGCTGGCAGGGGAGTCCTACGAGCAGTACTTC. Its translation: CASRLAKLAGESYEQYF.

V and J are TRBV28 and TRBJ1-2; unclear D gene. Germline V gene sequence: CDR1 MDHEN, CDR2 SYDVKM. CDR3 size: 12 residues. Deletions cut 5 bases from V and 3 bases from J, with 7 bases between. CDR3 residues: CASSPGYYGYTF. Here the CDR3 DNA reads TGTGCCAGCAGTCCGGGATACTATGGCTACACCTTC.

The chain couples TRBV6-5 to TRBJ1-2; 8 nucleotides line up with TRBD1. V shed 6 bases and J 4 bases; nucleotides not matched to a gene: 7. The germline V gene encodes CDR1 MNHEY and CDR2 SVGAGI. The CDR3 runs to 14 residues. This CDR3 is CASRPGQAAYGYTF. DNA for the CDR3: TGTGCCAGCAGGCCGGGACAGGCAGCCTATGGCTACACCTTC.